Here is one TCR beta chain with its context. TCRdb's copy holds only in-frame clones and misses some; the assay was immunoSEQ multiplex PCR. The data show about 150,000 clones, with about 88% seen just once and 2% to 2.5% held by the top ten. CDR3 length: 13 residues. In germline, CDR1 is MNHEY, CDR2 SMNVEV (reference sequence). Trimming left V 7 bases short and J 3 bases short, with 13 bases between. The data stem from a study of blood T cell repertoires in COVID-19. V and J are TRBV27 and TRBJ2-7, with D maybe TRBD1 (5 bases). The source material was peripheral blood. The TCR sequence derives from a human donor in a cohort sampled during active COVID-19. CDR3 loop: CASTKGQGYEQYF. The CDR3 DNA is TGTGCCAGCACCAAGGGGCAGGGCTACGAGCAGTACTTC.